This TCR beta chain was documented in a study of blood T cell repertoires in COVID-19. Only in-frame clones appear in the TCRdb table, and some are missing; sequencing was by immunoSEQ multiplex PCR. The sample has about 270,000 clones; 85% to 90% are singletons. This clone was seen once. Clinical history as reported by participants underpinned cohort assignment. Germline V gene lookup returns CDR1 ENHRY and CDR2 SYGVKD. Trimming pared 6 bases from V and 5 bases from J, leaving 13 bases between. This CDR3 has 14 residues. This sequence originates from a woman aged 30 to 39 with acute COVID-19. Sequenced material: PBMCs or T cells enriched from blood (not recorded which). The genes are TRBV10-3 and TRBJ1-4; D perhaps matches TRBD1 (6 bases). The CDR3 DNA reads as TGTGCCATCAGCACAGGGTTGGGGAATGAAAAACTGTTTTTT. Protein: CAISTGLGNEKLFF.